This TCR beta chain derives from a study of tumor-infiltrating lymphocytes in oesophageal squamous cell carcinoma. Using its own MiXCR run on the PCR reads, TCRdb lists one record per CDR3 protein. The top ten clones hold around 20% of a sample with some 11,000 distinct CDR3 sequences, around 56% of them seen once. This CDR3 spans 14 amino acids. Germline CDR1 and CDR2: SGHVT and SQSDAQ. This chain uses TRBV7-4 with TRBJ2-6, with 9 bases identical to TRBD1. The J call may not be correct, given that the DNA end is closer to TRBJ2-7. Sequences were obtained from esophageal tumor tissue. The source of this sequence is a female donor with esophageal squamous cell carcinoma. Here the CDR3 reads CASSPGTGSGEQYF. In DNA, the CDR3 is TGTGCCAGCAGCCCCGGGACAGGGTCTGGAGAGCAGTACTTC.